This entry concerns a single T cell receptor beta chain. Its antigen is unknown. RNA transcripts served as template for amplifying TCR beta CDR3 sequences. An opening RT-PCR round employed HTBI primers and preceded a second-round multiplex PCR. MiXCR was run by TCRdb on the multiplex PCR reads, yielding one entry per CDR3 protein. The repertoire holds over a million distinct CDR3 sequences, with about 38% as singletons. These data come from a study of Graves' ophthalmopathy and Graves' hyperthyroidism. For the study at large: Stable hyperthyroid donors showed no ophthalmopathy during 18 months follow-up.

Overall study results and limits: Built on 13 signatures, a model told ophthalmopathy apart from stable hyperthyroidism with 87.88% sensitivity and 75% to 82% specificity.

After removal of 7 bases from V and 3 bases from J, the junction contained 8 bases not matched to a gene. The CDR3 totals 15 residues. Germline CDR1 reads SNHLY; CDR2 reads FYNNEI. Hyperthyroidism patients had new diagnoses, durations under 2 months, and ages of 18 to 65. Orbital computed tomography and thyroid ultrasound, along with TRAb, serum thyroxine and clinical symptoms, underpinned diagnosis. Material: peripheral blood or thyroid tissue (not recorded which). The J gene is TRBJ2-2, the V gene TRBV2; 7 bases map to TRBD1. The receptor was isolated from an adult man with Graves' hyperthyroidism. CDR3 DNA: TGTGCCAGCACCCGGGACAGCGGTTACACCGGGGAGCTGTTTTTT. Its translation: CASTRDSGYTGELFF.